The 22 T cell receptor beta chains below come from one sample, sequenced in a study of cytomegalovirus exposure and HLA in healthy donors. A multiplex PCR was run with 60 Vbeta primers and 13 Jbeta primers. Clones were sequenced by immunoSEQ multiplex PCR, and TCRdb holds only the in-frame ones, with some missing. The sample carries roughly 180,000 clones, roughly 80% recorded once. The sample consisted of PBMCs. The receptors here all came from a man aged 25-45 years in good health and CMV-seronegative.

V is TRBV6-4 and J is TRBJ2-1, with 7 bases identical to TRBD2. Germline CDR1 and CDR2: MRHNA and SNTAGT. The J segment lost 2 bases and the V segment lost 5 bases, leaving 3 bases of the junction unmatched. The CDR3 loop spans 14 amino acids. The CDR3 here is CASSSGGAYNEQFF. CDR3 bases: TGTGCCAGCAGTAGTGGGGGGGCCTACAATGAGCAGTTCTTC.

The V gene is TRBV29-1, the J gene TRBJ2-1; 7 nucleotides match TRBD1. The germline CDR1 and CDR2 sequences are SQVTM and ANQGSEA. With 6 bases clipped from V and 6 bases from J, the junction kept 11 bases outside the gene matches. The CDR3 extends over 14 amino acids. The CDR3 DNA sequence: TGCAGCGTGAGGGACAGTGGCCCGCGCAATGAGCAGTTCTTC. Its protein is CSVRDSGPRNEQFF.

The chain links TRBV29-1 to TRBJ2-1; 10 nucleotides line up with TRBD1. With V trimmed by 2 bases and J by 6 bases, 1 base remained unmatched. The CDR3 has 13 residues. CDR1 is SQVTM and CDR2 is ANQGSEA in the germline V gene. CDR3 DNA sequence: TGCAGCGTTGAACGGGACAGGGGCAATGAGCAGTTCTTC. Translation gives CSVERDRGNEQFF.

CDR3 in DNA: TGCAGCGTTGCTCCCCGGGACAGGGGATACCAACTAACCTACGAGCAGTACTTC. Translation gives CSVAPRDRGYQLTYEQYF. The J gene is TRBJ2-7, the V gene TRBV29-1; 10 bases are shared with TRBD1. The CDR3 sequence is 18 residues long. The trim removed 4 bases at V and 2 bases at J, leaving 17 bases unmatched. Germline-derived CDR1 and CDR2 are SQVTM and ANQGSEA.

This chain uses TRBV19 with TRBJ1-4; TRBD1 agrees at 8 bases. Looked up from germline, CDR1 is LNHDA and CDR2 is SQIVND (reference sequence). The CDR3 contains 15 residues. J was trimmed by 3 bases and V by 9 bases; bases with no gene match: 9. The CDR3 reads CASTYQGAANEKLFF. The CDR3, as DNA: TGTGCCAGCACTTACCAGGGGGCGGCTAATGAAAAACTGTTTTTT.

The sample holds a few counts of this clone. This sequence joins TRBV10-1 and TRBJ2-2; unclear D gene. This CDR3 is 14 amino acids long. V was trimmed by 6 bases and J by 1 base, leaving 9 bases between them. Germline CDR1 is WNHNN and CDR2 is SYGVQD (reference sequence). The chain's CDR3 is CASRPAQNTGELFF. CDR3 bases: TGCGCCAGCAGGCCCGCACAGAACACCGGGGAGCTGTTTTTT.

This chain uses TRBV28 with TRBJ2-7, with 9 bases fitting TRBD2. CDR1 MDHEN and CDR2 SYDVKM come from the germline V gene. J gave up 4 bases and V 2 bases, and 15 bases lay outside the gene matches. The CDR3 totals 18 residues. The CDR3 loop reads CASSLILAGTSGTYEQYF. DNA of the CDR3: TGTGCCAGCAGTTTAATCCTAGCGGGGACCAGCGGAACATACGAGCAGTACTTC.

The chain carries TRBV9 and TRBJ2-2; tentatively, D is TRBD1 (8 bases). Germline CDR1 reads SGDLS; CDR2 reads YYNGEE. This CDR3 is 13 amino acids long. Trimming stripped 1 base from V and 13 bases from J, with 14 bases between. The CDR3 sequence is CASSVPDREGLFF. In DNA form, the CDR3 reads TGTGCCAGCAGCGTACCGGACAGGGAGGGGCTGTTTTTT. The full variable domain, with the rest looked up from reference TRBV9 and TRBJ2-2, is DSGVTQTPKHLITATGQRVTLRCSPRSGDLSVYWYQQSLDQGLQFLIQYYNGEERAKGNILERFSAQQFPDLHSELNLSSLELGDSALYFCASSVPDREGLFFGEGSRLTVL.

The chain employs TRBV28 and TRBJ1-1; the D gene is possibly TRBD1 (6 bases). V dropped 2 bases and J dropped 1 base, with 8 bases sitting between them. Looked up from germline, CDR1 is MDHEN and CDR2 is SYDVKM. The CDR3 loop spans 14 amino acids. The CDR3 is CASSLPDRNTEAFF. CDR3 DNA sequence: TGTGCCAGCAGTTTACCGGACAGGAACACTGAAGCTTTCTTT.

The rearrangement uses TRBV11-2 and TRBJ1-6, with 11 positions matching TRBD1. Germline trimming cut 5 bases from V and 9 bases from J; bases unmatched to any gene: 6. This CDR3 has 15 amino acids. The germline CDR1 and CDR2 sequences are SGHAT and FQNNGV. CDR3 residues: CASSDTGTGGSPLHF. The CDR3 DNA reads as TGTGCCAGCAGCGACACCGGGACAGGGGGTTCACCCCTCCACTTT.

The rearrangement links TRBV5-1 to TRBJ2-3; 14 nucleotides align to TRBD2. In germline, CDR1 is SGHRS, CDR2 YFSETQ. This CDR3 spans 16 amino acids. J gave up 5 bases and V 4 bases, and 6 bases lay outside the gene matches. CDR3 sequence reads: CASSMTSGGAVDTQYF. Written as DNA, the CDR3 is TGCGCCAGCAGCATGACTAGCGGGGGGGCCGTAGATACGCAGTATTTT.

This clone appeared a single time. This chain uses TRBV7-3 with TRBJ1-2; D possibly corresponds to TRBD1 (5 bases). CDR1 and CDR2 (germline): SGHTA, FQGTGA. The CDR3 is made up of 15 amino acids. V lost 1 base, J lost 0 bases, and 9 bases lay in between. CDR3 residues: CASSLMRQTNYGYTF. Here the CDR3 DNA reads TGTGCCAGCAGCTTAATGCGACAGACTAACTATGGCTACACCTTC.

This clone was picked up a small number of times. This sequence joins TRBV7-9 and TRBJ1-5; D is unclear. This CDR3 contains 14 residues. Trimming shortened V by 5 bases and J by 4 bases, and 12 bases separated the two germline ends. The germline CDR1 and CDR2 sequences are SEHNR and FQNEAQ (reference sequence). The CDR3 is CASSRDGVNQPQHF. CDR3 bases: TGTGCCAGCAGCCGCGACGGGGTGAATCAGCCCCAGCATTTT. The variable domain in full, with the rest retrieved from reference TRBV7-9 and TRBJ1-5, is DTGVSQNPRHKITKRGQNVTFRCDPISEHNRLYWYRQTLGQGPEFLTYFQNEAQLEKSRLLSDRFSAERPKGSFSTLEIQRTEQGDSAMYLCASSRDGVNQPQHFGDGTRLSIL.

The chain employs TRBV5-1 and TRBJ2-2, with D maybe TRBD2 (6 bases). V lost 2 bases and J lost 3, with 14 bases in between. CDR3 length: 16 amino acids. Germline V gives CDR1 SGHRS, CDR2 YFSETQ. CDR3 DNA sequence: TGCGCCAGCAGCTTCTCCTTGCGGGACTACACCGGGGAGCTGTTTTTT. Its protein product is CASSFSLRDYTGELFF. Variable domain in full (rest from reference TRBV5-1 and TRBJ2-2): KAGVTQTPRYLIKTRGQQVTLSCSPISGHRSVSWYQQTPGQGLQFLFEYFSETQRNKGNFPGRFSGRQFSNSRSEMNVSTLELGDSALYLCASSFSLRDYTGELFFGEGSRLTVL.

The CDR3 loop reads CASRQSGRSYGYTF. The CDR3 DNA follows: TGTGCCAGCCGCCAAAGCGGACGGAGCTATGGCTACACCTTC. The V and J genes are TRBV6-5 and TRBJ1-2; no clear D gene. The V end was cut by 8 bases, the J end by 4 bases, with 17 bases between. Germline V lookup: CDR1 MNHEY, CDR2 SVGAGI. This CDR3 has 14 residues.

This clone was seen once. V is TRBV5-4 and J is TRBJ2-5; D might be TRBD2 (6 bases). Germline-derived CDR1 and CDR2 are SGHNT and YYREEE (reference sequence). V lost 6 bases and J lost 3, with 18 bases in between. This CDR3 region has 15 residues. The CDR3 DNA follows: TGTGCCAGCACACGTGGGGGGAGGTATAAAGAGACCCAGTACTTC. Protein product: CASTRGGRYKETQYF.

This chain uses TRBV4-1 with TRBJ2-3, with a weak D call TRBD2 (5 bases). Trimming cost V 1 base and J 4 bases, with 12 bases left between them. This CDR3 region has 15 residues. Germline assignment: CDR1 MGHRA and CDR2 YSYEKL. The CDR3 is CASSQAPGTADTQYF. DNA of the CDR3: TGCGCCAGCAGCCAAGCTCCGGGAACCGCAGATACGCAGTATTTT.

This chain uses TRBV30 with TRBJ2-3; 8 bases fit TRBD2. Germline CDR1 GTSNPN, CDR2 SVGIG (reference sequence). The CDR3 runs 16 residues. The ends lost 0 bases at V and 4 bases at J; junction bases unmatched: 9. This CDR3 is CAWSVLRAGVADTQYF. The CDR3 region has the DNA TGTGCCTGGAGTGTACTTAGAGCGGGAGTGGCAGATACGCAGTATTTT.

The J gene is TRBJ2-3, the V gene TRBV9, with 7 bases matching TRBD2. Germline V gene data show CDR1 as SGDLS and CDR2 as YYNGEE. The CDR3 is 15 amino acids. The junction had 6 bases not matched to a gene; V was cut back by 0 bases and J by 5 bases. CDR3 region: CASSVERGDLDTQYF. CDR3 coding DNA: TGTGCCAGCAGCGTAGAGCGGGGAGATTTAGATACGCAGTATTTT.

This clone was picked up a small number of times. V gene TRBV28 combines with J gene TRBJ1-4, with D hard to call. The CDR3 has 15 amino acids. V lost 6 bases, J lost 0 bases, and 11 bases lay in between. Germline V gene lookup returns CDR1 MDHEN and CDR2 SYDVKM. The CDR3 spells CASRKRATTNEKLFF. In DNA, the CDR3 is TGTGCCAGCAGAAAGAGGGCAACAACTAATGAAAAACTGTTTTTT. Drawing the rest from reference TRBV28 and TRBJ1-4, the complete variable domain is DVKVTQSSRYLVKRTGEKVFLECVQDMDHENMFWYRQDPGLGLRLIYFSYDVKMKEKGDIPEGYSVSREKKERFSLILESASTNQTSMYLCASRKRATTNEKLFFGSGTQLSVL.

V and J are TRBV27 and TRBJ1-5, with D possibly being TRBD1 (6 bases). This CDR3 is 14 amino acids long. The germline CDR1 and CDR2 sequences are MNHEY and SMNVEV (reference sequence). The V end lost 6 bases, the J end lost 4 bases, and 13 bases lay between the germline ends. The CDR3 DNA reads as TGTGCCAGCAGGAAACAGGGTTCTAATCAGCCCCAGCATTTT. Translation: CASRKQGSNQPQHF.

The chain links TRBV10-3 to TRBJ2-2; the match to TRBD1 covers 8 bases. V trimming: 6 bases; J trimming: 1 base; junction bases outside the gene matches: 7. Germline V gene lookup returns CDR1 ENHRY and CDR2 SYGVKD. The CDR3 sequence is 16 residues long. The CDR3 DNA reads TGTGCCATCAGAACAAAACAGGGGGAGAACACCGGGGAGCTGTTTTTT. Its translation: CAIRTKQGENTGELFF.